This section outlines one T cell receptor beta chain sequence together with its context. Its antigen is unidentified. Trimming took 0 bases from V and 6 from J, leaving 15 bases between them. The V gene's germline CDR1 is LGHNA and CDR2 YSLEER. The CDR3 has 16 amino acids. The Oncomine TCR Beta short-read assay generated sequence data from the DNA of cultured CD4+ T cells. A single record per CDR3 protein comes from TCRdb applying MiXCR to the PCR reads. The data show about 2,700 distinct CDR3 sequences, approximately 23% seen once. Treatment of the sample: roughly 11-day PBMC culture with coronavirus spike peptide pools or control peptides (ViraFEST assay). The sample comes from a study of vaccination and CD4 T cells after COVID-19.

Sequencing was done on a sample of CD4+ T cells from blood, cultured in vitro. The chain couples TRBV4-3 to TRBJ2-1; a weak D match, TRBD2 (6 bases). This clonotype was obtained from a human donor who had recovered from COVID-19. DNA of the CDR3: TGCGCCAGCAGCCAAGATCCGACTAGGAGTGGCAATGAGCAGTTCTTC. Protein sequence: CASSQDPTRSGNEQFF.